This T cell receptor (beta chain) was recovered during a study of cytomegalovirus exposure and HLA in healthy donors. This CDR3 is built from 13 residues. In germline, CDR1 is ENHRY, CDR2 SYGVKD. V was pared by 11 bases and J by 1 base, with 14 bases between. 60 Vbeta and 13 Jbeta primers were used in PCR. The method was immunoSEQ multiplex PCR; TCRdb's version includes in-frame clones alone and lacks a portion of them. The sample lists about 100,000 clones, about 70% occurring once. Comments on this clone: The antigen is not known.

Sampled while nominally healthy, donors likely had unrecorded immune exposures. Study-level findings and limits: In an earlier analysis, productive rearrangement rates for most beta V segments clustered near 87% or 30%.

The sample comprised PBMCs. The sequence was obtained from a man in his fifties in good health and CMV-seropositive. The chain carries TRBV10-3 and TRBJ1-1, with D possibly TRBD1 on 5 matching bases. CDR3 DNA: TGTGCCCAGAAGGAGGGGTCGAACACTGAAGCTTTCTTT. It yields the protein CAQKEGSNTEAFF.